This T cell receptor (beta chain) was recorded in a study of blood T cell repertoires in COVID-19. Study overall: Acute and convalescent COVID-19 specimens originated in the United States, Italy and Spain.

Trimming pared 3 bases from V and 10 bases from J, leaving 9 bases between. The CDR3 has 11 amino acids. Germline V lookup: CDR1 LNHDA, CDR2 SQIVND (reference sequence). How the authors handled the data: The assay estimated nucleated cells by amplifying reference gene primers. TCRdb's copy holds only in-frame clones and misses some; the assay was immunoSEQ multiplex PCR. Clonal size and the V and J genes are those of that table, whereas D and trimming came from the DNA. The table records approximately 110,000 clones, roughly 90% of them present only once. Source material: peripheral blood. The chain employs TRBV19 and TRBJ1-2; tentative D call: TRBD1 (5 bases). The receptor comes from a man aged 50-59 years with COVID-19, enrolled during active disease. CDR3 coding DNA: TGTGCCAGTAGTATCCCAGGGAACTACACCTTC. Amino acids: CASSIPGNYTF.